These 27 T cell receptor beta chains originate from one sample sequenced in a study of T cell repertoires in cytomegalovirus infection. No antigen has been identified for these receptors. Each CDR3 protein is one row after TCRdb ran MiXCR on the reads. In the table there are over 250,000 distinct CDR3 sequences, 20% to 25% of which are singletons. The sequencing used cultured PBMCs, collected from culture after CMV antigen stimulation. The receptors were gathered from a human donor in good health (CMV status not recorded). Some clones in this sample may be carry-over from other donors' samples.

The J gene is TRBJ1-2, the V gene TRBV7-8; D possibly corresponds to TRBD1 (5 bases). Germline CDR1 and CDR2: SGHVS and FQNEAQ. There are 15 residues in the CDR3. V lost 4 bases, J lost 0 bases, and 12 bases lay in between. CDR3 sequence (DNA): TGTGCCAGCAGCTACAGGACGGCAGCTAACTATGGCTACACCTTC. This translates into CASSYRTAANYGYTF.

This chain connects TRBV20-1 to TRBJ1-2; TRBD1 matches 11 bases. The germline gives CDR1 DFQATT, CDR2 SNEGSKA (reference sequence). The CDR3 runs 15 residues. Germline trimming cut 6 bases from V and 6 bases from J; bases unmatched to any gene: 12. In DNA form, the CDR3 reads TGCAGTGCAAGGACAGGGGGCAGGGTTGGCCATGGCTACACCTTC. Protein product: CSARTGGRVGHGYTF.

This clonotype was observed a handful of times. V and J are TRBV7-2 and TRBJ2-1; 11 positions agree with TRBD2. The CDR3 length is 15 residues. Germline V gives CDR1 SGHTA, CDR2 FQGNSA. V gave up 1 base and J gave up 10 bases; unmatched junction bases: 6. The CDR3 sequence is CASSLGLAGHREQFF. Here the CDR3 DNA reads TGTGCCAGCAGCTTAGGACTAGCGGGACACAGAGAGCAGTTCTTC.

This clonotype was picked up a small number of times. This chain links TRBV11-1 with TRBJ2-1, with TRBD2 as a possible D gene (7 bases). Germline values: CDR1 SGHAT, CDR2 FQDESV (reference sequence). There are 14 residues in the CDR3. Deletions cut 5 bases from V and 6 bases from J, with 14 bases between. DNA for the CDR3: TGTGCCAGCAGCCGCGCGAGGGGGGGCAATGAGCAGTTCTTC. This gives the protein CASSRARGGNEQFF.

This clonotype has a count of ten or more. The CDR3 DNA reads as TGTGCCAGCAGCCCCCGGCGGGGAGTAGGAGGCTACACCTTC. Translation: CASSPRRGVGGYTF. The chain is built from TRBV12-3 or TRBV12-4 and TRBJ1-2; D call uncertain. The CDR3 totals 14 residues. Deletions cut 6 bases from V and 8 bases from J, with 19 bases between.

This clonotype was seen a handful of times. This rearrangement joins TRBV28 to TRBJ2-3; TRBD2 matches 8 bases. Per the germline V gene, CDR1 is MDHEN and CDR2 is SYDVKM. The J segment lost 1 base and the V segment lost 10 bases, leaving 4 bases of the junction unmatched. The CDR3 is 13 residues long. Written as DNA, the CDR3 is TGTGCCACATTAGCGGGACGCACAGATACGCAGTATTTT. Its protein product is CATLAGRTDTQYF. Together with reference TRBV28 and TRBJ2-3, the CDR3 gives the full variable domain: DVKVTQSSRYLVKRTGEKVFLECVQDMDHENMFWYRQDPGLGLRLIYFSYDVKMKEKGDIPEGYSVSREKKERFSLILESASTNQTSMYLCATLAGRTDTQYFGPGTRLTVL.

This clonotype was recorded a few times. V gene TRBV27 combines with J gene TRBJ1-5; 8 bases line up with TRBD1. V lost 5 bases to trimming and J lost 3 bases; unmatched junction nucleotides: 6. The germline CDR1 and CDR2 sequences are MNHEY and SMNVEV (reference sequence). The CDR3 runs to 15 residues. CDR3 protein: CASSIGQGNNQPQHF. In DNA form, the CDR3 reads TGTGCCAGCAGTATCGGACAGGGCAACAATCAGCCCCAGCATTTT.

The chain couples TRBV7-6 to TRBJ2-1; a possible D gene is TRBD2 (6 bases). The germline V gene has CDR1 SGHVS and CDR2 FNYEAQ. The CDR3 extends over 15 amino acids. V was cut by 5 bases and J by 1 base, with 12 bases left in between. The CDR3: CASSPVAVSYNEQFF. CDR3 coding DNA: TGTGCCAGCAGCCCGGTAGCGGTTTCCTACAATGAGCAGTTCTTC. Filled out from reference TRBV7-6 and TRBJ2-1, the complete variable domain reads GAGVSQSPRYKVTKRGQDVALRCDPISGHVSLYWYRQALGQGPEFLTYFNYEAQQDKSGLPNDRFSAERPEGSISTLTIQRTEQRDSAMYRCASSPVAVSYNEQFFGPGTRLTVL.

The chain uses TRBV5-6 and TRBJ2-2, with D maybe TRBD2 (6 bases). Germline-derived CDR1 and CDR2 are SGHDT and YYEEEE. CDR3 length: 11 amino acids. V was clipped by 3 bases and J by 12 bases, with 9 bases between them. The CDR3 protein is CASSYSGQLFF. In DNA, the CDR3 is TGTGCCAGCAGCTATAGCGGTCAGCTGTTTTTT.

The V call is TRBV6-6, the J call TRBJ2-5; D gene uncertain. The germline gives CDR1 MNHNY, CDR2 SVGAGI (reference sequence). The CDR3 sequence is 13 residues long. Trimming took off 1 base at V and 5 bases at J, with 8 bases between the two ends. CDR3 bases: TGTGCCAGCAGTTACTTAAATTGGGAGACCCAGTACTTC. The encoded protein is CASSYLNWETQYF.

This chain links TRBV7-9 with TRBJ2-1; a weak D match, TRBD2 (5 bases). Germline CDR1 SEHNR, CDR2 FQNEAQ (reference sequence). Deletions cut 7 bases from V and 4 bases from J, with 11 bases between. The CDR3 has 13 residues. The CDR3 sequence: CASMEVKYNEQFF. The CDR3 coding sequence is TGTGCCAGCATGGAGGTGAAATACAATGAGCAGTTCTTC. Using reference TRBV7-9 and TRBJ2-1 for the parts outside the CDR3, the full variable domain is DTGVSQNPRHKITKRGQNVTFRCDPISEHNRLYWYRQTLGQGPEFLTYFQNEAQLEKSRLLSDRFSAERPKGSFSTLEIQRTEQGDSAMYLCASMEVKYNEQFFGPGTRLTVL.

This clonotype was detected a few times. The rearrangement links TRBV5-4 to TRBJ2-7; D might be TRBD2 (6 bases). Germline CDR1 is SGHNT and CDR2 is YYREEE (reference sequence). The CDR3 totals 13 residues. V lost 0 bases to trimming and J lost 10 bases, with 14 bases between them. The CDR3 loop reads CASSLASSAQQYV. DNA for the CDR3: TGTGCCAGCAGCTTGGCGTCTAGCGCGCAACAGTACGTC.

This sequence joins TRBV30 and TRBJ2-3; D is perhaps TRBD2 (6 bases). This CDR3 contains 11 residues. V lost 4 bases, J lost 4 bases, and 6 bases lay in between. Germline values: CDR1 GTSNPN, CDR2 SVGIG (reference sequence). CDR3: CAWTGADTQYF. Here the CDR3 DNA reads TGTGCCTGGACGGGGGCAGATACGCAGTATTTT.

This clonotype was detected only a few times. This rearrangement joins TRBV7-2 to TRBJ2-3; D uncertain. The V and J ends lost 1 base and 1 base respectively, with 9 bases between them. Germline CDR1 is SGHTA and CDR2 is FQGNSA. The CDR3 runs to 15 residues. CDR3 nucleotide sequence: TGTGCCAGCAGCTTAGGCGGTTGGCGCACAGATACGCAGTATTTT. This sequence encodes CASSLGGWRTDTQYF.

This clonotype has just a few counts. The chain couples TRBV5-6 to TRBJ1-1, with 8 bases matching TRBD1. The germline V gene encodes CDR1 SGHDT and CDR2 YYEEEE. The CDR3 spans 14 residues. V trimming: 4 bases; J trimming: 4 bases; junction bases outside the gene matches: 6. Here the CDR3 DNA reads TGTGCCAGCAGCCGATATGACAGGGGCACTGAAGCTTTCTTT. It codes for CASSRYDRGTEAFF.

The V and J genes are TRBV30 and TRBJ2-6; D is unresolved. This CDR3 region has 13 residues. V was trimmed by 3 bases and J by 2 bases, leaving 5 bases between them. Germline V CDR1 and CDR2: GTSNPN, SVGIG (reference sequence). CDR3 nucleotide sequence: TGTGCCTGGAGCTCGACTGGGGCCAACGTCCTGACTTTC. It translates to CAWSSTGANVLTF. The full variable domain, completed using reference TRBV30 and TRBJ2-6, is SQTIHQWPATLVQPVGSPLSLECTVEGTSNPNLYWYRQAAGRGLQLLFYSVGIGQISSEVPQNLSASRPQDRQFILSSKKLLLSDSGFYLCAWSSTGANVLTFGAGSRLTVL.

The chain uses TRBV2 and TRBJ1-1, with D uncertain. CDR3 size: 12 residues. Germline CDR1 SNHLY, CDR2 FYNNEI. V was trimmed by 7 bases and J by 1 base, leaving 7 bases between them. The CDR3 DNA sequence: TGTGCCAGCACCGAATGGAACACTGAAGCTTTCTTT. Encoded protein: CASTEWNTEAFF.

This clonotype came up many times. The chain links TRBV12-5 to TRBJ1-1, with TRBD1 matching 8 bases. After removal of 3 bases from V and 5 bases from J, the junction contained 8 bases not matched to a gene. The CDR3 length is 15 residues. Germline values: CDR1 LGHNT, CDR2 FRNRAP. DNA of the CDR3: TGTGCTAGTGGTTTCGGGACAGGACTGACGACTGAAGCTTTCTTT. Amino acids: CASGFGTGLTTEAFF.

The V gene is TRBV6-2 or TRBV6-3, the J gene TRBJ2-1; TRBD1 agrees at 9 bases. The length of the CDR3 is 11 residues. V was clipped by 4 bases and J by 15 bases; unmatched bases: 4. The germline gives CDR1 MNHEY, CDR2 SVGEGT. The CDR3 sequence: CASSLGGQGFF. The CDR3, as DNA: TGTGCCAGCAGTTTAGGGGGACAGGGGTTCTTC.

The rearrangement joins TRBV28 to TRBJ1-4; 8 bases fit TRBD1. Germline trimming cut 3 bases from V and 0 bases from J; bases unmatched to any gene: 9. The CDR3 runs 18 residues. Germline V gene data show CDR1 as MDHEN and CDR2 as SYDVKM. CDR3: CASSLGGQAFATNEKLFF. Here the CDR3 DNA reads TGTGCCAGCAGTTTGGGGGGACAGGCTTTTGCAACTAATGAAAAACTGTTTTTT.

This clonotype turned up a few times. One junction end disagrees with the germline gene, perhaps due to a read error. The chain has TRBV6-2 or TRBV6-3 and TRBJ2-5, with 7 bases lining up with TRBD2. The germline V gene has CDR1 MNHEY and CDR2 SVGEGT. CDR3 length: 12 residues. The CDR3 here is CASSDTLAERLF. The CDR3 DNA reads TGTGCCAGCAGCGACACTCTAGCGGAAAGACTCTTC.

This clonotype has more than one count but fewer than ten. This rearrangement joins TRBV20-1 to TRBJ2-7; possible D gene TRBD1, 6 bases. Germline-derived CDR1 and CDR2 are DFQATT and SNEGSKA (reference sequence). V lost 5 bases and J lost 3, with 26 bases in between. The CDR3 totals 17 residues. In DNA form, the CDR3 reads TGCAGTGCTCCGACTTTTGACAGGACCGCCGAAGGCTACGAGCAGTACTTC. It encodes CSAPTFDRTAEGYEQYF.

The chain couples TRBV6-2 or TRBV6-3 to TRBJ1-1; D gene unclear. The CDR3 is made up of 16 amino acids. Germline V gene sequence: CDR1 MNHEY, CDR2 SVGEGT. The ends were cut back, 7 bases at V and 4 bases at J, with 22 bases in the middle. CDR3 amino acids: CASTGRVGRERTEAFF. The CDR3 DNA sequence: TGTGCCAGCACCGGAAGGGTTGGAAGGGAGCGCACTGAAGCTTTCTTT.

This sequence joins TRBV9 and TRBJ1-2; D remains unclear. Germline CDR1 and CDR2: SGDLS and YYNGEE. V was pared by 4 bases and J by 8 bases, with 9 bases between. The CDR3 runs 11 residues. In DNA form, the CDR3 reads TGTGCCAGCAGCTCCGGAGTGGGCTACACCTTC. Translation: CASSSGVGYTF.

The CDR3 DNA sequence: TGTGCCAGTAAAACAGGGACGGTGAGCACAGATACGCAGTATTTT. Protein: CASKTGTVSTDTQYF. The V call is TRBV19, the J call TRBJ2-3; TRBD1 is a possible D gene (6 bases). V gave up 7 bases and J gave up 0 bases, with 14 bases separating them. This CDR3 region has 15 residues. CDR1 is LNHDA and CDR2 is SQIVND in the germline V gene (reference sequence). The full variable domain, rest sourced from reference TRBV19 and TRBJ2-3, is DGGITQSPKYLFRKEGQNVTLSCEQNLNHDAMYWYRQDPGQGLRLIYYSQIVNDFQKGDIAEGYSVSREKKESFPLTVTSAQKNPTAFYLCASKTGTVSTDTQYFGPGTRLTVL.

This clonotype came up many times. The chain employs TRBV7-2 and TRBJ1-1, with D unclear. Germline CDR1 and CDR2: SGHTA and FQGNSA. CDR3 length: 14 amino acids. V was trimmed by 3 bases and J by 0 bases, leaving 8 bases between them. Written as DNA, the CDR3 is TGTGCCAGCAGCTTGAACAGATTGAACACTGAAGCTTTCTTT. Translating gives CASSLNRLNTEAFF. Supplemented by reference TRBV7-2 and TRBJ1-1, the full variable domain reads GAGVSQSPSNKVTEKGKDVELRCDPISGHTALYWYRQSLGQGLEFLIYFQGNSAPDKSGLPSDRFSAERTGGSVSTLTIQRTQQEDSAVYLCASSLNRLNTEAFFGQGTRLTVV.

The chain joins TRBV20-1 to TRBJ1-6; tentative D call: TRBD1 (6 bases). Germline V CDR1 and CDR2: DFQATT, SNEGSKA (reference sequence). The CDR3 extends over 13 amino acids. Deletions cut 5 bases from V and 5 bases from J, with 10 bases between. CDR3 sequence: CSASRDNNSPLHF. CDR3 coding DNA: TGCAGTGCTTCCCGGGACAATAATTCACCCCTCCACTTT.